This is a list of T cell receptor beta chains from one sample in a study of neurological immune-mediated disorders. Each CDR3 protein gets one entry after TCRdb re-called the 5' RACE reads with MiXCR. The sample consists of some 34,000 distinct CDR3 sequences, more than 1.3% of them appearing once. The specimen sequenced was PBMCs. The receptors stem from a woman aged 25 to 39 with multiple sclerosis. CDR3s leave out the opening cysteine and the closing phenylalanine or tryptophan. The order of the fields is V gene, J gene, clone size, CDR3 protein. Rows give clone size only sometimes, using once, few, many, or a class for an expanded clone.

v_call: TRBV7-2; j_call: TRBJ1-4; clone_size: many; cdr3_aa: ASSSSFEKLF
v_call: TRBV12-3/TRBV12-4; j_call: TRBJ2-3; clone_size: few; cdr3_aa: ASTPRGADTQY
v_call: TRBV29-1; j_call: TRBJ2-1; clone_size: many; cdr3_aa: SVEVAGSGNEQF
v_call: TRBV7-2; j_call: TRBJ2-5; clone_size: many; cdr3_aa: ASSRPTETQY
v_call: TRBV27; j_call: TRBJ2-7; clone_size: many; cdr3_aa: ASRSFPGDYEQY
v_call: TRBV20-1; j_call: TRBJ1-1; clone_size: many; cdr3_aa: SAKMNTEAF
v_call: TRBV29-1; j_call: TRBJ1-1; clone_size: many; cdr3_aa: SVVPQGIHTEAF
v_call: TRBV12-3/TRBV12-4; j_call: TRBJ2-3; clone_size: many; cdr3_aa: ASSLTNFGDTQY
v_call: TRBV11-2; j_call: TRBJ2-4; clone_size: many; cdr3_aa: ASSLEAGSRNIQY
v_call: TRBV6-4; j_call: TRBJ1-1; clone_size: many; cdr3_aa: ASSVAWNTEAF
v_call: TRBV10-1; j_call: TRBJ1-1; clone_size: many; cdr3_aa: ASSPGQANTEAF
v_call: TRBV2; j_call: TRBJ1-1; clone_size: many; cdr3_aa: ASSETRVIGRAF
v_call: TRBV5-1; j_call: TRBJ1-1; clone_size: many; cdr3_aa: ASSLAYRLNTEAF
v_call: TRBV12-3/TRBV12-4; j_call: TRBJ1-2; clone_size: many; cdr3_aa: ASSRDRAFGGYT
v_call: TRBV3-1; j_call: TRBJ2-4; clone_size: many; cdr3_aa: ASSQAGLENIQY
v_call: TRBV15; j_call: TRBJ2-6; clone_size: many; cdr3_aa: ATSRDSEAGANVLT
v_call: TRBV7-9; j_call: TRBJ2-7; clone_size: many; cdr3_aa: ASSFDGSEQY
v_call: TRBV12-3/TRBV12-4; j_call: TRBJ1-2; clone_size: many; cdr3_aa: ASSPTGVSGYT
v_call: TRBV7-9; j_call: TRBJ2-7; clone_size: many; cdr3_aa: ASSLAYGDEQY
v_call: TRBV7-8; j_call: TRBJ2-1; clone_size: many; cdr3_aa: ASSAAGTGDNVQF
v_call: TRBV5-1; j_call: TRBJ2-2; clone_size: many; cdr3_aa: ASSLQGGTGELF
v_call: TRBV20-1; j_call: TRBJ1-1; clone_size: many; cdr3_aa: SAIGGNEAF
v_call: TRBV5-1; j_call: TRBJ1-1; clone_size: many; cdr3_aa: ASSLDGGQWDTEAF
v_call: TRBV12-3/TRBV12-4; j_call: TRBJ2-7; clone_size: many; cdr3_aa: ASGLLYEQY
v_call: TRBV24-1; j_call: TRBJ1-2; clone_size: .; cdr3_aa: ATSAGIYGYT
v_call: TRBV14; j_call: TRBJ2-3; clone_size: many; cdr3_aa: ASSRPPAGWTDTQY
v_call: TRBV20-1; j_call: TRBJ2-1; clone_size: many; cdr3_aa: SARASGGLVYNEQF
v_call: TRBV20-1; j_call: TRBJ2-5; clone_size: many; cdr3_aa: SARGQAETQY
v_call: TRBV24-1; j_call: TRBJ2-3; clone_size: many; cdr3_aa: ATSDLARTDTQY
v_call: TRBV11-2; j_call: TRBJ2-5; clone_size: few; cdr3_aa: ASSLGWLSEQETQY
v_call: TRBV9; j_call: TRBJ1-1; clone_size: many; cdr3_aa: ASSVEGWAGITEAF
v_call: TRBV27; j_call: TRBJ2-3; clone_size: many; cdr3_aa: ASAAPGGPSTDTQY
v_call: TRBV15; j_call: TRBJ1-5; clone_size: many; cdr3_aa: ATSRDRGNQPQH
v_call: TRBV5-8; j_call: TRBJ2-7; clone_size: many; cdr3_aa: ASSRDRSYEQY
v_call: TRBV20-1; j_call: TRBJ1-5; clone_size: many; cdr3_aa: SARDPRGGGEQPQH
v_call: TRBV20-1; j_call: TRBJ1-1; clone_size: many; cdr3_aa: SAEDQQGLTEAF
v_call: TRBV5-5; j_call: TRBJ2-1; clone_size: many; cdr3_aa: ASSYRGQGGTDEQF
v_call: TRBV7-3; j_call: TRBJ1-1; clone_size: many; cdr3_aa: ASSFQVNTEAF
v_call: TRBV25-1; j_call: TRBJ2-2; clone_size: many; cdr3_aa: ASSEYRDTGELF
v_call: TRBV5-1; j_call: TRBJ2-1; clone_size: many; cdr3_aa: ASGWNEQF
v_call: TRBV9; j_call: TRBJ2-7; clone_size: many; cdr3_aa: ASSVADRGHEQY
v_call: TRBV5-5; j_call: TRBJ2-7; clone_size: many; cdr3_aa: ASSAGQGPYEQY
v_call: TRBV10-3; j_call: TRBJ2-7; clone_size: many; cdr3_aa: AISVEGHEQY
v_call: TRBV2; j_call: TRBJ2-1; clone_size: many; cdr3_aa: ASSEGVNNEQF
v_call: TRBV9; j_call: TRBJ2-5; clone_size: many; cdr3_aa: ASSVEGGSQETQY
v_call: TRBV6-5; j_call: TRBJ2-5; clone_size: many; cdr3_aa: ASSFQAGGMEETQY
v_call: TRBV3-1; j_call: TRBJ1-6; clone_size: many; cdr3_aa: ASSQDDGRNSPLH
v_call: TRBV7-9; j_call: TRBJ1-1; clone_size: many; cdr3_aa: ASSHRDRRTEAF